What follows describes a single TCR beta chain. Its antigen remains unknown. This sample was included in a study of cytomegalovirus exposure and HLA in healthy donors. Regarding the study as a whole: What a later analysis showed was that several of the most significant clusters appeared linked to common viral pathogens. TRBV6-2, TRBV6-3 and other indistinguishable V segments were excluded. Published work reported that the classifier diagnosed cytomegalovirus status with high specificity and sensitivity. A link between a missense DCLRE1C variant and TCR beta V- and J-gene trimming emerged from a later analysis.

The CDR3 is 16 amino acids. V lost 4 bases and J lost 2, with 21 bases in between. The germline gives CDR1 GTSNPN, CDR2 SVGIG (reference sequence). 13 Jbeta primers and 60 Vbeta primers were used for the PCR. Clones were read by immunoSEQ multiplex PCR, and TCRdb kept only the in-frame ones, dropping some. The data contain 90,000 or so clones, about 75% of them singletons. Specimen: PBMCs. The chain is built from TRBV30 and TRBJ2-7; TRBD2 might be the D (7 bases). The receptor was isolated from a man aged 25 to 40 in good health and CMV-seropositive. The CDR3 region has the DNA TGTGCCTGGAATGTGGGGAGGGGGATGGTAGCCTACGAGCAGTACTTC. It is translated as CAWNVGRGMVAYEQYF.